This T cell receptor (beta chain) stems from a study of T cells in Graves' hyperthyroidism and ophthalmopathy. RNA transcripts gave rise to amplified TCR beta CDR3 regions. Researchers ran a first-round RT-PCR on the TCR CDR3 using the HTBI primer set. Via MiXCR, TCRdb re-called the multiplex PCR reads, giving one row per CDR3 protein. The profile covers roughly 750,000 distinct CDR3 sequences, with 15% to 20% appearing a single time and approximately 8% taken by the ten largest. The CDR3 runs 14 residues. V was clipped by 7 bases and J by 7 bases, with 22 bases between them. Germline V gives CDR1 SQVTM, CDR2 ANQGSEA.

The TCR was taken from a young man with Graves' hyperthyroidism. The gene calls are TRBV29-1 and TRBJ1-2; D ambiguous. Source material: blood. The DNA for the CDR3 is TGCAGCGCCTGGCTAGGGCAGGTCAAAGGTGGCTACACCTTC. It yields the protein CSAWLGQVKGGYTF.